This TCR beta chain was sequenced for a study of T cell responses to AZD1222 COVID-19 vaccine. Study overall: Pooled in the analysis were second doses at about 4 or about 12 weeks.

General study findings and limits: The donors showed a predominance of white British ancestry and of females, with possible underestimation of clonal diversity. Recipients of two AZD1222 doses showed rising Spike-specific TCR breadth and depth. Within unmutated variant regions lay the reported targets of nearly half of spike-specific TCRs.

The CDR3 consists of 11 residues. The ends lost 6 bases at V and 9 bases at J; junction bases unmatched: 4. Germline values: CDR1 MNHEY, CDR2 SMNVEV (reference sequence). Regarding this clone: Its antigen is undetermined.

Sequencing used immunoSEQ multiplex PCR; TCRdb keeps in-frame clones, though not all of them. Of around 120,000 clones in the sample, over 75% were seen once. The V gene is TRBV27, the J gene TRBJ1-1, with 7 positions matching TRBD1. Sequencing used peripheral blood, obtained on day 0 of AZD1222 vaccination. The sequence derives from an adult in good health. The CDR3 spells CASRTGVKAFF. The CDR3 region has the DNA TGTGCCAGCAGAACAGGGGTGAAAGCTTTCTTT.